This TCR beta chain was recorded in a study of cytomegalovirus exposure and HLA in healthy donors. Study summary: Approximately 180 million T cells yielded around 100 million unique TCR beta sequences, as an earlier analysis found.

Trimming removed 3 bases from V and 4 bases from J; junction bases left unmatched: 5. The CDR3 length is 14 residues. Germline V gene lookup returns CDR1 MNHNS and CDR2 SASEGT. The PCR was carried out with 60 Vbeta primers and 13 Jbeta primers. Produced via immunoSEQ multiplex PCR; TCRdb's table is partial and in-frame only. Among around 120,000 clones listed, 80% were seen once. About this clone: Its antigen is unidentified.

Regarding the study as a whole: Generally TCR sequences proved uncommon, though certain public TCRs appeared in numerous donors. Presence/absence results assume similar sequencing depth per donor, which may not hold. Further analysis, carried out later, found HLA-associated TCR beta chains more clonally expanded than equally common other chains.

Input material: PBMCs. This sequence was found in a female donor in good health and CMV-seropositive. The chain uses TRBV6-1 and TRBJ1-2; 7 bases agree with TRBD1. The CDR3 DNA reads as TGTGCCAGCAGTGAGGGGGGACAGCCCTATGGCTACACCTTC. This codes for CASSEGGQPYGYTF.